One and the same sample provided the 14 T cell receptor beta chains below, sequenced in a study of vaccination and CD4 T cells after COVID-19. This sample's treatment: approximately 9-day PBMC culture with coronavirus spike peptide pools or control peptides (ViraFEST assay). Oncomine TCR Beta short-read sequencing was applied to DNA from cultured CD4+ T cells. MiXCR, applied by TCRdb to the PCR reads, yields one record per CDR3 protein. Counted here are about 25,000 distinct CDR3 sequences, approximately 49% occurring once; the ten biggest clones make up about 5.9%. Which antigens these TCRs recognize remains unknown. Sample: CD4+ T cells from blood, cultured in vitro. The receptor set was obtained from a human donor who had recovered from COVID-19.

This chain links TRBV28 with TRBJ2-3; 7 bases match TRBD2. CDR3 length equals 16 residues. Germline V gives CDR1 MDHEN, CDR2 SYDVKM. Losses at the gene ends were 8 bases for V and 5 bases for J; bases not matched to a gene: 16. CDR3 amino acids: CASGSKSLGEGDTQYF. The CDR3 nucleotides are TGTGCCAGCGGGTCAAAATCGCTCGGGGAGGGAGATACGCAGTATTTT.

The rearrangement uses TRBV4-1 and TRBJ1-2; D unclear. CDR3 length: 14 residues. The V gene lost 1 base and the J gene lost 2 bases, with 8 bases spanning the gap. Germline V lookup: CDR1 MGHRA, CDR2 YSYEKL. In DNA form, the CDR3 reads TGCGCCAGCAGCCAAGCGGCAGCCAACTATGGCTACACCTTC. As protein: CASSQAAANYGYTF.

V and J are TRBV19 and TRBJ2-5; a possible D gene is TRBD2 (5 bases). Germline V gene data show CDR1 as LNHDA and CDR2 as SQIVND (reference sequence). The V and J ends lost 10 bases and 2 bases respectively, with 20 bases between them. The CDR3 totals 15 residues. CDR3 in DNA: TGTGCCACCCAGGTCGGGGTATCAGTTCAAGAGACCCAGTACTTC. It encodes CATQVGVSVQETQYF.

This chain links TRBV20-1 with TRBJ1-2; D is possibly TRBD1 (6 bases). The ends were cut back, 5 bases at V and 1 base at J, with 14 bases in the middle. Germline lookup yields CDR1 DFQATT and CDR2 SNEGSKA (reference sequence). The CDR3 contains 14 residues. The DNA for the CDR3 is TGCAGTGCTGAGGGCAGGGGAGGTAACTATGGCTACACCTTC. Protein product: CSAEGRGGNYGYTF.

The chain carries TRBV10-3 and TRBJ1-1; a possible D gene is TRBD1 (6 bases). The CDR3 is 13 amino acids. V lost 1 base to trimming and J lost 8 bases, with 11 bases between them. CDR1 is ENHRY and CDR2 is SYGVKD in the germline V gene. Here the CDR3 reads CAISELYGGEAFF. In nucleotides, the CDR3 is TGTGCCATCAGTGAGTTGTACGGGGGCGAAGCTTTCTTT.

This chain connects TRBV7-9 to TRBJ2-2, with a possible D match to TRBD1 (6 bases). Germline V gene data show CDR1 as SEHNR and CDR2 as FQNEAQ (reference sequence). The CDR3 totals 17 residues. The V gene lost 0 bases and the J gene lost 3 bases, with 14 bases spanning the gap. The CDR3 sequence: CASSLASGTRYTGELFF. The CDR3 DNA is TGTGCCAGCAGCTTAGCCTCCGGGACACGGTACACCGGGGAGCTGTTTTTT.

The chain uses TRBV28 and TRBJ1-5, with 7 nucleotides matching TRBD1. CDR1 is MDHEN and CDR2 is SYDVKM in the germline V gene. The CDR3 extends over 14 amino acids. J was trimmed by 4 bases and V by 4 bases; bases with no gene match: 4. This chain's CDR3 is CASSSGTVNQPQHF. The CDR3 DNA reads TGTGCCAGCAGTTCAGGGACAGTTAATCAGCCCCAGCATTTT.

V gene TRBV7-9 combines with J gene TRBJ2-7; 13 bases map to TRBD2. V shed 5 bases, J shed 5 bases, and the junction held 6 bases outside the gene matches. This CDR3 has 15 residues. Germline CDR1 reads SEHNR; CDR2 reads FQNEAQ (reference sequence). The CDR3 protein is CASSTRLAGGDEQYF. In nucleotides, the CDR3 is TGTGCCAGCAGCACACGACTAGCGGGAGGTGACGAGCAGTACTTC.

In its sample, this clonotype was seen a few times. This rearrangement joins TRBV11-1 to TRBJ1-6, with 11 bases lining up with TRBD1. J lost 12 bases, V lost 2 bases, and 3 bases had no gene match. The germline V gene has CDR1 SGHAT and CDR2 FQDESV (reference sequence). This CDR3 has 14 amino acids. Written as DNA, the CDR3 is TGTGCCAGCAGCTTAAGGACAGGGGGCGGACCCCTCCACTTT. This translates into CASSLRTGGGPLHF. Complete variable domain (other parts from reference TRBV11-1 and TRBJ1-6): EAEVAQSPRYKITEKSQAVAFWCDPISGHATLYWYRQILGQGPELLVQFQDESVVDDSQLPKDRFSAERLKGVDSTLKIQPAELGDSAMYLCASSLRTGGGPLHFGNGTRLTVT.

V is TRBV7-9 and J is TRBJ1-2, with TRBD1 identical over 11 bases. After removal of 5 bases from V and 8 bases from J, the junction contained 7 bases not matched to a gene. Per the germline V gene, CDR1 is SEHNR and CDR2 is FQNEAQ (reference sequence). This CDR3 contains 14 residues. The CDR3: CASSPRTGGGGYTF. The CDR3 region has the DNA TGTGCCAGCAGCCCGCGGACAGGGGGCGGGGGCTACACCTTC.

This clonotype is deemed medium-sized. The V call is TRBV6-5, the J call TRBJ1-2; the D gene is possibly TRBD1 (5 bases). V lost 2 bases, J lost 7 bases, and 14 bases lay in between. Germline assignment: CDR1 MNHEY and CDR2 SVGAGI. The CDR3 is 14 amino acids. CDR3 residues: CASSYPSGTGGYTF. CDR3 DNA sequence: TGTGCCAGCAGTTACCCCTCAGGGACCGGTGGCTACACCTTC.

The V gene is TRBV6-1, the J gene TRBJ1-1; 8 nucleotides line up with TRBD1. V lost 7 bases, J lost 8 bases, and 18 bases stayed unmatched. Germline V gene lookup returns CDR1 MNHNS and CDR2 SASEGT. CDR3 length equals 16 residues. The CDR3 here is CASTLLPGTGTTEAFF. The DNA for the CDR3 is TGTGCCAGCACTTTACTACCCGGGACAGGCACTACCGAAGCTTTCTTT.

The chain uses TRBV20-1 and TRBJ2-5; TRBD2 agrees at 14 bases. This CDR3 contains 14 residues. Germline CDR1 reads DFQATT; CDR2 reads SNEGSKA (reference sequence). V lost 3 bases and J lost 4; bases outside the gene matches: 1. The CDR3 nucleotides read TGCAGTGCTAGGGGGACTAGCGGGAGAGAGACCCAGTACTTC. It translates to CSARGTSGRETQYF.

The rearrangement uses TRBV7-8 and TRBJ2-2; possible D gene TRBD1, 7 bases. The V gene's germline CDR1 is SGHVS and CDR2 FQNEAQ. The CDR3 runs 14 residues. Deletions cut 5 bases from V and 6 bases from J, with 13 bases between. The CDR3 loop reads CASSQGGYAGELFF. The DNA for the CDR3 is TGTGCCAGCAGCCAGGGGGGATACGCCGGGGAGCTGTTTTTT.